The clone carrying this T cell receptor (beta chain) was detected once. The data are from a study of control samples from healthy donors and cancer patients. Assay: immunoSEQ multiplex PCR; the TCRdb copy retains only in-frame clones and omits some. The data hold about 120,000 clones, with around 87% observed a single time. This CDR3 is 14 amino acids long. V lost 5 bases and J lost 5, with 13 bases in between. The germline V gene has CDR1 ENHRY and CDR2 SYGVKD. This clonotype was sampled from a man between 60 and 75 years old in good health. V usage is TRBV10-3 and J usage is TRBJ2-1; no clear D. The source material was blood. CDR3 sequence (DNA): TGTGCCATCAGTCTCTCCCAAGCCAACAATGAGCAGTTCTTC. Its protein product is CAISLSQANNEQFF.